This T cell receptor (beta chain) was recovered during a study of monozygotic twins with inflammatory bowel disease. Blood samples measuring roughly 2.6 ml were taken per donor. Whole-blood RNA isolation (total RNA) proceeded without T cell sorting. TCRdb re-called the 5' RACE reads and catalogs CDR3 proteins one per entry, DNA excluded. The repertoire table contains fewer than 550,000 distinct CDR3 sequences. CDR3 length: 15 residues. From germline, CDR1 is MGHRA and CDR2 YSYEKL. The specimen sequenced was blood. The receptor was derived from a human donor with ulcerative colitis or Crohn's disease, or a healthy co-twin of an affected twin (not recorded which). V is TRBV4-1 and J is TRBJ1-5. This CDR3 reads CASSQDGVSNQPQHF.